This is a list of T cell receptor beta chains from one sample in a study of OX40 agonist ivuxolimab in advanced cancers. The method was immunoSEQ multiplex PCR; TCRdb's version includes in-frame clones alone and lacks a portion of them. The repertoire has approximately 86,000 clones, roughly 88% of them found once; the top ten carry about 0.35%. The sequencing here drew on CD4+ or CD8+ T cells sorted from blood, taken in a trial of the OX40 agonist ivuxolimab. The receptors originated from an adult with an advanced solid tumor such as melanoma, head and neck, liver or kidney cancer. CDR3s include the opening cysteine and the closing phenylalanine or tryptophan. Each record gives: CDR3 protein, CDR3 DNA, D gene, clone size, J gene, V gene. A D gene is named only where the DNA matches it firmly. Not every row has a clone size; where given, it reads once, few, many or a size class.

CASSYRLAGSYEQYF | TGTGCCAGCAGCTACAGACTAGCAGGCTCCTACGAGCAGTACTTC | TRBD2 | NA | TRBJ2-7 | TRBV11-2
CATAGTGTEQYF | TGTGCCACAGCCGGGACAGGGACCGAGCAGTACTTC | TRBD1 | NA | TRBJ2-7 | TRBV10-3
CATSRPQAGMTDTQYF | TGTGCCACCAGCAGGCCCCAAGCGGGAATGACAGATACGCAGTATTTT | TRBD2 | NA | TRBJ2-3 | TRBV15
CASSQGGTDSYNEQFF | TGTGCCAGCAGCCAGGGAGGGACAGACTCCTACAATGAGCAGTTCTTC | NA | NA | TRBJ2-1 | TRBV4-2
CASSLYGQGLAGELFF | TGCGCCAGCAGCCTCTATGGACAGGGGTTGGCCGGGGAGCTGTTTTTT | TRBD1 | NA | TRBJ2-2 | TRBV4-1
CASRGAGGRSGANVLTF | TGTGCCAGTAGGGGCGCAGGGGGCAGATCTGGGGCCAACGTCCTGACTTTC | TRBD1 | NA | TRBJ2-6 | TRBV19
CASSSRGVRNTGELFF | TGTGCCAGCAGCTCGCGGGGGGTTAGGAACACCGGGGAGCTGTTTTTT | TRBD2 | once | TRBJ2-2 | TRBV7-9
CASFSATAPYEQYF | TGTGCCAGCTTCTCTGCGACAGCCCCCTACGAGCAGTACTTC | NA | NA | TRBJ2-7 | TRBV6-1
CSGKQQGGEKLFF | TGCAGCGGGAAGCAGCAGGGCGGTGAAAAACTGTTTTTT | NA | few | TRBJ1-4 | TRBV29-1
CASSLLGASRGIQETQYF | TGTGCCAGCAGCTTATTGGGGGCTAGCCGGGGAATCCAAGAGACCCAGTACTTC | NA | once | TRBJ2-5 | TRBV7-8
CASSLGSISYNEQFF | TGTGCCAGCAGCTTAGGTTCCATCTCCTACAATGAGCAGTTCTTC | NA | NA | TRBJ2-1 | TRBV11-3
CASKDRSGDTQYF | TGTGCCAGCAAAGACAGGTCCGGAGATACGCAGTATTTT | NA | NA | TRBJ2-3 | TRBV2
CASSHGAVEQYF | TGTGCCAGCTCCCATGGAGCGGTCGAGCAGTACTTC | NA | NA | TRBJ2-7 | TRBV18
CASSPPGPGTEAFF | TGTGCCAGTAGTCCTCCGGGGCCTGGCACTGAAGCTTTCTTT | NA | NA | TRBJ1-1 | TRBV19
CASSRPGQTQYF | TGTGCCAGCAGTCGACCGGGACAAACGCAGTATTTT | NA | NA | TRBJ2-3 | TRBV7-2
CASSPTPRTSGYQETQYF | TGCGCCAGCAGTCCTACCCCGCGGACTAGCGGGTATCAAGAGACCCAGTACTTC | TRBD2 | NA | TRBJ2-5 | TRBV5-1
CASSPGTENNEQFF | TGTGCCAGCTCCCCCGGGACTGAGAACAATGAGCAGTTCTTC | NA | NA | TRBJ2-1 | TRBV18
CASSLGRGLASPDTQYF | TGTGCCAGCAGCTTAGGCAGGGGACTAGCGTCACCAGATACGCAGTATTTT | TRBD2 | NA | TRBJ2-3 | TRBV7-9
CASSLGPDFTSDTQYF | TGTGCCAGCAGCTTAGGTCCCGACTTTACGTCAGATACGCAGTATTTT | NA | NA | TRBJ2-3 | TRBV7-2
CASTWGGVTGELFF | TGTGCCAGCACCTGGGGGGGCGTAACCGGGGAGCTGTTTTTT | NA | NA | TRBJ2-2 | TRBV28
CASSINSGEKLFF | TGTGCCAGTAGTATTAACTCGGGGGAAAAACTGTTTTTT | NA | NA | TRBJ1-4 | TRBV19
CASSLVASGGTDTQYF | TGCGCCAGCAGCTTGGTGGCTAGCGGGGGAACAGATACGCAGTATTTT | TRBD2 | NA | TRBJ2-3 | TRBV5-1
CASSKGAGVEEQYF | TGTGCCAGCAGCAAAGGGGCGGGAGTCGAGGAGCAGTACTTC | NA | NA | TRBJ2-7 | TRBV21-1
CASSLVGDEQYF | TGTGCCAGCAGCTTAGTGGGCGACGAGCAGTACTTC | NA | NA | TRBJ2-7 | TRBV11-2